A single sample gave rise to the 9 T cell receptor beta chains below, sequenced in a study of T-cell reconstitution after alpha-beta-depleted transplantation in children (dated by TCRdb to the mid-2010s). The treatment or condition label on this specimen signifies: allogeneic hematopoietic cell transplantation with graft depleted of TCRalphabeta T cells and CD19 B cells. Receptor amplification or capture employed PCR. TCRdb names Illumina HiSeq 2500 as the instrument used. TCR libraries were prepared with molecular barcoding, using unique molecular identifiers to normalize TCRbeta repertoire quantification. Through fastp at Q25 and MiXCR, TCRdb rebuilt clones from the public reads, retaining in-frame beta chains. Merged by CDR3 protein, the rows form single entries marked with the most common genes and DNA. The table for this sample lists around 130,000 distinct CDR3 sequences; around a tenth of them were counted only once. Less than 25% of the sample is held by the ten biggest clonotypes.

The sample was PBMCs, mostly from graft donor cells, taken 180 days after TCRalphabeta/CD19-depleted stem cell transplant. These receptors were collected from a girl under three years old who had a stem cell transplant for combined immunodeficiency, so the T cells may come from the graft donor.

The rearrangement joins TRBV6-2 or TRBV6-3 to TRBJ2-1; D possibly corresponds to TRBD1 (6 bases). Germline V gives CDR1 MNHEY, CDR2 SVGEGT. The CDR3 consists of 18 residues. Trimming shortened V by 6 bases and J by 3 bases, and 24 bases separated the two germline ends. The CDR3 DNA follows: TGTGCCAGCAGCGTGACTCCGGGACACTTGTCCCGCTACAATGAGCAGTTCTTC. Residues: CASSVTPGHLSRYNEQFF.

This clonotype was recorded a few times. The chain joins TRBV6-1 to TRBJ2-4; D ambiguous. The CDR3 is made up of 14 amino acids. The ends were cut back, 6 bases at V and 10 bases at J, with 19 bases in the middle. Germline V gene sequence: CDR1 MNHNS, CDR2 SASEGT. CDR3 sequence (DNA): TGTGCCAGCAGGACCTCAGTGGCTTCCCCAATTCAGTACTTC. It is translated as CASRTSVASPIQYF.

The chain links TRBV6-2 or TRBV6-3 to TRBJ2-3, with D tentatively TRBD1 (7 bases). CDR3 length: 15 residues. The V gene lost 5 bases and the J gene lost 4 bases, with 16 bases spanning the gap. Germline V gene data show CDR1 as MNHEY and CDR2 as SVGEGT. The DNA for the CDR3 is TGTGCCAGCAGTGACGCCAGGGGGGCTGCAGATACGCAGTATTTT. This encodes CASSDARGAADTQYF.

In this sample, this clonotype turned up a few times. CDR3 DNA: TGTGCCAGCAGCTTAGTAGTGGAGGGGAACGAGCAGTACTTC. Protein product: CASSLVVEGNEQYF. The rearrangement uses TRBV11-2 and TRBJ2-7; D might be TRBD2 (6 bases). V was shortened by 1 base and J by 5 bases, with 12 bases between the two germline ends. CDR3 length: 14 amino acids. The germline gives CDR1 SGHAT, CDR2 FQNNGV.

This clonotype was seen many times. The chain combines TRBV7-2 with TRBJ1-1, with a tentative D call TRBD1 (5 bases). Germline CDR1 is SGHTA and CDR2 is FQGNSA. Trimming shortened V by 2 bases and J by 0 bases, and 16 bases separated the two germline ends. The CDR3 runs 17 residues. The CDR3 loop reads CASSLTGTQEMNTEAFF. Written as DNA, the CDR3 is TGTGCCAGCAGCTTAACTGGGACCCAGGAAATGAACACTGAAGCTTTCTTT.

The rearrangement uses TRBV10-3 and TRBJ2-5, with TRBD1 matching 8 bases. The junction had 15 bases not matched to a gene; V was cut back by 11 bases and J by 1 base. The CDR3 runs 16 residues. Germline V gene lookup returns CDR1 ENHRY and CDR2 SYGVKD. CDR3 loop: CASPSSPDRAQETQYF. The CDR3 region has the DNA TGTGCCTCACCGAGCTCCCCGGACAGGGCCCAAGAGACCCAGTACTTC.

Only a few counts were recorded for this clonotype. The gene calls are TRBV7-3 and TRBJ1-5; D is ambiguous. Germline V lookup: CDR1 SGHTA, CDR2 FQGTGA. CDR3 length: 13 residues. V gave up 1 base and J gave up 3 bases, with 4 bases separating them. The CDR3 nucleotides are TGTGCCAGCAGCTTAAACCCCAATCAGCCCCAGCATTTT. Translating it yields CASSLNPNQPQHF.

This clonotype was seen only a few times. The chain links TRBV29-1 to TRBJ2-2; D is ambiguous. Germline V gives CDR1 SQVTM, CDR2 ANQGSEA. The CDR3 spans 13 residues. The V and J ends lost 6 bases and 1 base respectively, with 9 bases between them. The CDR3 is CSVQDQNTGELFF. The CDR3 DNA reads TGCAGCGTCCAGGACCAGAACACCGGGGAGCTGTTTTTT.

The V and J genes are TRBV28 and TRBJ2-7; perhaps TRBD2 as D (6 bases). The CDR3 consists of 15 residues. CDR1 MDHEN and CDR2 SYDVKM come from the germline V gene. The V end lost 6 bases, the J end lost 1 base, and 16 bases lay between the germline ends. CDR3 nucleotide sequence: TGTGCCAGCAGCCCTCGCGGGGACGGGTCCTACGAGCAGTACTTC. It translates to CASSPRGDGSYEQYF. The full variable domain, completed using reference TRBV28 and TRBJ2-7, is DVKVTQSSRYLVKRTGEKVFLECVQDMDHENMFWYRQDPGLGLRLIYFSYDVKMKEKGDIPEGYSVSREKKERFSLILESASTNQTSMYLCASSPRGDGSYEQYFGPGTRLTVT.